There are a few counts of the clone carrying this TCR beta chain. The data belong to a study of response to subunit inactivated influenza vaccine. Germline V lookup: CDR1 DFQATT, CDR2 SNEGSKA (reference sequence). CDR3 length: 17 amino acids. Losses at the gene ends were 0 bases for V and 2 bases for J; bases not matched to a gene: 9. TCRdb redid the calling of the RT-PCR reads with MiXCR, one entry per CDR3 protein. The sample carries under 800,000 distinct CDR3 sequences, approximately 15% recorded once. This receptor was identified in a man aged 50-59 years who received an inactivated influenza vaccine. The chain joins TRBV20-1 to TRBJ2-3; 9 positions agree with TRBD1. The material sequenced was PBMCs from blood, taken around 15 days before vaccination. CDR3 nucleotides: TGCAGTGCTAGAGATCCGCACAGGGGGCAGTCCACAGATACGCAGTATTTT. It is translated as CSARDPHRGQSTDTQYF.